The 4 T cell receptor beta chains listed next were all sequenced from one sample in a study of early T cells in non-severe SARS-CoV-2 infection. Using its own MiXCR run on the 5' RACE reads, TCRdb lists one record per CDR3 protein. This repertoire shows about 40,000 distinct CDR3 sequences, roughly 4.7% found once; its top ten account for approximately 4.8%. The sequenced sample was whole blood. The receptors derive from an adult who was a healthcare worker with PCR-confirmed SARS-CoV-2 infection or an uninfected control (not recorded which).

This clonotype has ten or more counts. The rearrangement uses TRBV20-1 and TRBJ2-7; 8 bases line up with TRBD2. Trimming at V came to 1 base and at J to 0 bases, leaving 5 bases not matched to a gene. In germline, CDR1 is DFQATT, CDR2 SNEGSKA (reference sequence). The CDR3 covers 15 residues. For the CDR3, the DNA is TGCAGTGCTAGAGTGCGGGAGGATTACTCCTACGAGCAGTACTTC. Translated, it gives CSARVREDYSYEQYF.

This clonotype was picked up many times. DNA for the CDR3: TGTGCCAGCAGGAAACCCGGGCGGCTTCATGAAAAACTGTTTTTT. Translation gives CASRKPGRLHEKLFF. The chain carries TRBV11-2 and TRBJ1-4; D unresolved. The CDR3 spans 15 residues. CDR1 and CDR2 from the germline V gene are SGHAT and FQNNGV. V was shortened by 6 bases and J by 6 bases, with 17 bases between the two germline ends.

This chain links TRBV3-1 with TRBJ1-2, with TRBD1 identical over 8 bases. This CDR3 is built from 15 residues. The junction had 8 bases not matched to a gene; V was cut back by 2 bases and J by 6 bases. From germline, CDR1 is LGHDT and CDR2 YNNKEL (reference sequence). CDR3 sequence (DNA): TGTGCCAGCAGCCAAATGACAGGGGTTGCAGATGGCTACACCTTC. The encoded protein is CASSQMTGVADGYTF.

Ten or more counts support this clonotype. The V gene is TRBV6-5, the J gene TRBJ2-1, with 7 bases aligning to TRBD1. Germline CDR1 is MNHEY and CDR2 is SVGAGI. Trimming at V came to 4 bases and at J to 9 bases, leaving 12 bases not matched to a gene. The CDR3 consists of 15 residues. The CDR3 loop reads CASSSLPGQKTEQFF. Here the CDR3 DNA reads TGTGCCAGCAGTTCACTGCCGGGACAGAAAACTGAGCAGTTCTTC.